The 17 T cell receptor beta chains presented below share a single source sample, sequenced in a study of Tregs in tolerant kidney transplant recipients. Only in-frame clones appear in the TCRdb table, and some are missing; sequencing was by immunoSEQ multiplex PCR. The table shows about 83,000 clones, with nearly 98% occurring only once. The sample here was CD4+ T cells from blood, taken before the transplant. Every receptor here comes from a human donor who received a combined kidney and bone marrow transplant.

This chain links TRBV7-3 with TRBJ1-2, with 9 bases lining up with TRBD1. V was pared by 5 bases and J by 6 bases, with 7 bases of the junction left unmatched. From germline, CDR1 is SGHTA and CDR2 FQGTGA. The CDR3 runs 14 residues. CDR3 DNA sequence: TGTGCCAGCAGCGATAAGACAGGGGGAAATGGCTACACCTTC. Translated: CASSDKTGGNGYTF.

This clone has just one count. This chain connects TRBV5-1 to TRBJ1-1; no definite D call. Trimming shortened V by 5 bases and J by 5 bases, and 13 bases separated the two germline ends. The CDR3 is 13 amino acids. Germline CDR1 is SGHRS and CDR2 is YFSETQ. In nucleotides, the CDR3 is TGCGCCAGCAGTCAACTCCCGGGGACTGAAGCTTTCTTT. Amino acid sequence: CASSQLPGTEAFF.

V usage is TRBV9 and J usage is TRBJ1-3; D is uncertain. V was shortened by 4 bases and J by 4 bases, with 9 bases between the two germline ends. Germline CDR1 reads SGDLS; CDR2 reads YYNGEE. The CDR3 is 13 amino acids. In DNA, the CDR3 is TGTGCCAGCAGCCCAAATACAGGAAACACCATATATTTT. Its protein is CASSPNTGNTIYF. The full variable domain, rest sourced from reference TRBV9 and TRBJ1-3, is DSGVTQTPKHLITATGQRVTLRCSPRSGDLSVYWYQQSLDQGLQFLIQYYNGEERAKGNILERFSAQQFPDLHSELNLSSLELGDSALYFCASSPNTGNTIYFGEGSWLTVV.

The genes are TRBV6-4 and TRBJ1-2; the D gene is possibly TRBD1 (6 bases). V lost 3 bases, J lost 10 bases, and 18 bases lay in between. Germline CDR1 and CDR2: MRHNA and SNTAGT. This CDR3 has 14 amino acids. This CDR3 is CASSEQGWGSPYTF. As DNA, the CDR3 is TGTGCCAGCAGTGAACAGGGTTGGGGGTCCCCCTACACCTTC.

The rearrangement links TRBV27 to TRBJ1-6; the D gene is possibly TRBD1 (6 bases). Trimming left V 5 bases short and J 9 bases short, with 17 bases between. CDR1 MNHEY and CDR2 SMNVEV come from the germline V gene (reference sequence). This CDR3 is built from 15 residues. The CDR3 DNA is TGTGCCAGCAGTATTCGGACAGCCGGACGTTCACCCCTCCACTTT. Its translation: CASSIRTAGRSPLHF.

This clone was observed a single time. This rearrangement joins TRBV12-5 to TRBJ2-2; D unclear. The V gene lost 6 bases and the J gene lost 4 bases, with 9 bases spanning the gap. This CDR3 has 13 amino acids. Germline CDR1 and CDR2: LGHNT and FRNRAP. CDR3 sequence: CASGLTVTGELFF. In nucleotides, the CDR3 is TGTGCTAGTGGACTTACGGTCACCGGGGAGCTGTTTTTT.

The chain links TRBV6-1 to TRBJ2-1; no definite D call. V was shortened by 7 bases and J by 0 bases, with 7 bases between the two germline ends. CDR3 length equals 13 residues. Germline V lookup: CDR1 MNHNS, CDR2 SASEGT. CDR3 nucleotide sequence: TGTGCCAGCATGCCTAGCTCCTACAATGAGCAGTTCTTC. Its translation: CASMPSSYNEQFF.

CDR3 nucleotides: TGTGCCTGGAGTAGGACTTCAGATACGCAGTATTTT. It is translated as CAWSRTSDTQYF. The chain joins TRBV30 to TRBJ2-3; D possibly corresponds to TRBD2 (5 bases). Germline V gene data show CDR1 as GTSNPN and CDR2 as SVGIG (reference sequence). The V end lost 2 bases, the J end lost 4 bases, and 7 bases lay between the germline ends. The CDR3 consists of 12 residues.

The rearrangement links TRBV9 to TRBJ1-4, with TRBD1 as a possible D gene (5 bases). This CDR3 spans 12 amino acids. Looked up from germline, CDR1 is SGDLS and CDR2 is YYNGEE. The ends were cut back, 4 bases at V and 15 bases at J, with 16 bases in the middle. The CDR3 coding sequence is TGTGCCAGCAGCCCCCGTCAGGGATTAATGTTTTTT. Translated, it gives CASSPRQGLMFF.

The V gene is TRBV4-3, the J gene TRBJ1-2; tentatively, D is TRBD1 (6 bases). Germline V lookup: CDR1 LGHNA, CDR2 YSLEER. The CDR3 is 15 residues long. Deletions cut 2 bases from V and 6 bases from J, with 16 bases between. The CDR3 loop is CASSQSARGSDGYTF. The DNA for the CDR3 is TGCGCCAGCAGCCAAAGTGCCAGGGGTTCCGATGGCTACACCTTC.

The rearrangement links TRBV5-1 to TRBJ2-5; tentatively, D is TRBD1 (6 bases). This CDR3 comprises 15 residues. The germline V gene encodes CDR1 SGHRS and CDR2 YFSETQ. Trimming took 0 bases from V and 4 from J, leaving 13 bases between them. The CDR3 DNA reads TGCGCCAGCAGCTTGGAACAGGGTTGGGGAGAGACCCAGTACTTC. Translated: CASSLEQGWGETQYF.

V and J are TRBV9 and TRBJ2-3, with 7 bases aligning to TRBD1. Trimming removed 2 bases from V and 3 bases from J; junction bases left unmatched: 9. The CDR3 has 16 amino acids. From germline, CDR1 is SGDLS and CDR2 YYNGEE. The DNA for the CDR3 is TGTGCCAGCAGCGTTCACATGGGACAGTCAACAGATACGCAGTATTTT. Amino acids: CASSVHMGQSTDTQYF.

J is TRBJ2-3 and V is TRBV6-5; a possible D gene is TRBD2 (6 bases). Germline values: CDR1 MNHEY, CDR2 SVGAGI. This CDR3 is built from 13 residues. V gave up 8 bases and J gave up 3 bases, with 12 bases separating them. The CDR3 reads CASGASETDTQYF. CDR3 in DNA: TGTGCCAGCGGAGCTAGCGAGACAGATACGCAGTATTTT.

Comments on this clone: Additional DNA sequences in this sample encode the identical CDR3. This sequence joins TRBV6-1 and TRBJ1-1; a possible D gene is TRBD1 (5 bases). The CDR3 runs to 13 residues. The germline gives CDR1 MNHNS, CDR2 SASEGT. V lost 1 base, J lost 4 bases, and 7 bases lay in between. The CDR3 reads CASSEGRGTEAFF. CDR3 bases: TGTGCCAGCAGTGAAGGGAGGGGCACTGAAGCTTTCTTT.

The rearrangement joins TRBV7-2 to TRBJ2-7; D may be TRBD1 (6 bases). There are 15 residues in the CDR3. Germline V gene lookup returns CDR1 SGHTA and CDR2 FQGNSA. V was clipped by 5 bases and J by 1 base, with 15 bases between them. DNA for the CDR3: TGTGCCAGCAGCGGGGGACACTGGACTTCCTACGAGCAGTACTTC. Protein sequence: CASSGGHWTSYEQYF.

The chain links TRBV6-5 to TRBJ1-1; D unclear. The V end was cut by 10 bases, the J end by 1 base, with 7 bases between. CDR3 length: 11 residues. Germline CDR1 is MNHEY and CDR2 is SVGAGI. The CDR3 DNA follows: TGTGCCACCGGTTGGAACACTGAAGCTTTCTTT. Translation gives CATGWNTEAFF.

The J gene is TRBJ2-7, the V gene TRBV7-9; D is possibly TRBD2 (6 bases). Trimming cost V 5 bases and J 3 bases, with 11 bases left between them. The CDR3 spans 13 residues. Germline V gene sequence: CDR1 SEHNR, CDR2 FQNEAQ (reference sequence). The CDR3 coding sequence is TGTGCCAGCAGCGAGGCGGGAAACTACGAGCAGTACTTC. Its protein is CASSEAGNYEQYF. The full variable domain, completed using reference TRBV7-9 and TRBJ2-7, is DTGVSQNPRHKITKRGQNVTFRCDPISEHNRLYWYRQTLGQGPEFLTYFQNEAQLEKSRLLSDRFSAERPKGSFSTLEIQRTEQGDSAMYLCASSEAGNYEQYFGPGTRLTVT.